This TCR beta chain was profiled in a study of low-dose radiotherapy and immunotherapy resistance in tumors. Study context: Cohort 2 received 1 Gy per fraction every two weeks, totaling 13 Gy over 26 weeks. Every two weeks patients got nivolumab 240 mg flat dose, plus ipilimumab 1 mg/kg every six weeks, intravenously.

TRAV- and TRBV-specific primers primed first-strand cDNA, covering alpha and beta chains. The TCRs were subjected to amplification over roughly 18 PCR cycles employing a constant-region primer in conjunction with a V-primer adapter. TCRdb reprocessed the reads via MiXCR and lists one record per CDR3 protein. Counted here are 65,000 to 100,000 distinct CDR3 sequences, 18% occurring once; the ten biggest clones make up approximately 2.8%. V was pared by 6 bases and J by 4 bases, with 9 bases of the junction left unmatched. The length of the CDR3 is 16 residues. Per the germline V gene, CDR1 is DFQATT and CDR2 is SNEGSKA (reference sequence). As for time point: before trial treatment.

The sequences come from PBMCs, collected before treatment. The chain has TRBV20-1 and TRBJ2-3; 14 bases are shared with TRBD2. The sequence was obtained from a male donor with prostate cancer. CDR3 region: CSAFGLAGGPSDTQYF. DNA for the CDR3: TGCAGTGCCTTCGGACTAGCGGGAGGTCCTTCAGATACGCAGTATTTT.